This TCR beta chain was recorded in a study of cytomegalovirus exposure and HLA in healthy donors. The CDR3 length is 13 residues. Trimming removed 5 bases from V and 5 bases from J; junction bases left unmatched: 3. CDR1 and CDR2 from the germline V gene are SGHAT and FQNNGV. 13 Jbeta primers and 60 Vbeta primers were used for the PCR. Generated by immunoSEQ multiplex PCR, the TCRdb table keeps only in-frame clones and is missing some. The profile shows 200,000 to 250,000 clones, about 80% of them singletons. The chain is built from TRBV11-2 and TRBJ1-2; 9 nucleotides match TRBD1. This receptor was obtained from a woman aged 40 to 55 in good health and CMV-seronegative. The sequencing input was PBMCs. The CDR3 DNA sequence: TGTGCCAGCAGCCCAGACAGGGGGTATGGCTACACCTTC. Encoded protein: CASSPDRGYGYTF.